This T cell receptor beta chain was identified in a study of cytomegalovirus exposure and HLA in healthy donors. The study ran its PCR with 60 Vbeta and 13 Jbeta primers. TCRdb keeps only in-frame clones here, not all; method: immunoSEQ multiplex PCR. Seen here are fewer than 200,000 clones, around 85% observed once, and the top ten hold over 0.8%. This clone showed up just once. Germline CDR1 and CDR2: WSHSY and SAAADI. The CDR3 contains 15 residues. J lost 4 bases, V lost 10 bases, and 15 bases had no gene match. The chain employs TRBV10-2 and TRBJ2-5, with 7 bases fitting TRBD1. Source material: PBMCs. The TCR originated in a woman between 25 and 40 years old in good health and CMV-seronegative. CDR3 in amino acids: CATRRRQGGLETQYF. The CDR3 region has the DNA TGCGCCACCCGTCGACGACAGGGCGGATTAGAGACCCAGTACTTC.